This paragraph covers one TCR beta chain sequence. The data derive from a study of OX40 agonist ivuxolimab in advanced cancers. The CDR3 spans 15 residues. Germline assignment: CDR1 KGHSH and CDR2 LQKENI. V dropped 8 bases and J dropped 2 bases, with 17 bases sitting between them. Here immunoSEQ multiplex PCR was the method, and the copy in TCRdb shows in-frame clones only, minus some. Of 95,000 to 100,000 clones listed, roughly 83% are singletons. The starting material was CD4+ or CD8+ T cells sorted from blood, obtained in a trial of the OX40 agonist ivuxolimab. The rearrangement uses TRBV18 and TRBJ2-3; D possibly corresponds to TRBD1 (5 bases). This receptor was identified in an adult with an advanced solid tumor such as melanoma, head and neck, liver or kidney cancer. CDR3 sequence: CASQKGAKLTDTQYF. In nucleotides, the CDR3 is TGTGCCAGCCAAAAAGGGGCTAAACTCACAGATACGCAGTATTTT.